These 20 T cell receptor beta chains originate from one sample sequenced in a study of cytomegalovirus exposure and HLA in healthy donors. Primers for the PCR totalled 60 Vbeta and 13 Jbeta. Data came from immunoSEQ multiplex PCR; TCRdb stores just in-frame clones and leaves some out. The table records some 150,000 clones, about 87% of them present only once. What was sequenced was PBMCs. All receptors come from a woman aged 25 to 39 in good health and CMV-seronegative.

Turning to this clone: Other DNA sequences in this sample translate to the same CDR3. The rearrangement uses TRBV6-5 and TRBJ2-3; D gene ambiguous. The germline V gene has CDR1 MNHEY and CDR2 SVGAGI. V lost 2 bases and J lost 6, with 9 bases in between. The CDR3 is made up of 13 amino acids. For the CDR3, the DNA is TGTGCCAGCAGTTACGGCGCGGCGGATACGCAGTATTTT. Translated: CASSYGAADTQYF.

The chain uses TRBV6-1 and TRBJ2-5; perhaps TRBD1 as D (6 bases). CDR1 is MNHNS and CDR2 is SASEGT in the germline V gene. V was shortened by 10 bases and J by 5 bases, with 20 bases between the two germline ends. This CDR3 contains 14 residues. CDR3 residues: CATKLGGAGETQYF. CDR3 coding DNA: TGTGCCACCAAACTTGGGGGCGCAGGGGAGACCCAGTACTTC.

The rearrangement uses TRBV7-2 and TRBJ1-5; no definite D call. The CDR3 is 15 residues long. CDR1 is SGHTA, CDR2 FQGNSA, per germline. Trimming cost V 3 bases and J 5 bases, with 14 bases left between them. Here the CDR3 reads CASSFGSGTYQPQHF. The CDR3, as DNA: TGTGCCAGCAGCTTTGGGTCAGGAACTTATCAGCCCCAGCATTTT. The whole variable domain, remainder taken from reference TRBV7-2 and TRBJ1-5, is GAGVSQSPSNKVTEKGKDVELRCDPISGHTALYWYRQSLGQGLEFLIYFQGNSAPDKSGLPSDRFSAERTGGSVSTLTIQRTQQEDSAVYLCASSFGSGTYQPQHFGDGTRLSIL.

Only one count was recorded for this clone. The chain uses TRBV7-9 and TRBJ2-7; TRBD2 matches 9 bases. The V and J ends lost 4 bases and 3 bases, in that order; junction bases with no gene match: 7. Germline CDR1 reads SEHNR; CDR2 reads FQNEAQ (reference sequence). This CDR3 region has 15 residues. CDR3 sequence: CASSSGGLAVYEQYF. In DNA form, the CDR3 reads TGTGCCAGCAGCTCGGGGGGACTAGCAGTCTACGAGCAGTACTTC.

The chain carries TRBV5-1 and TRBJ1-2; 9 positions match TRBD1. After removal of 0 bases from V and 6 bases from J, the junction contained 6 bases not matched to a gene. The CDR3 sequence is 15 residues long. Germline V gives CDR1 SGHRS, CDR2 YFSETQ. CDR3 DNA: TGCGCCAGCAGCTTGGAGGGACAGGGAGGGCATGGCTACACCTTC. Its translation is CASSLEGQGGHGYTF.

V and J are TRBV7-9 and TRBJ2-1; 10 bases are a match to TRBD1. V trimming: 4 bases; J trimming: 9 bases; junction bases outside the gene matches: 0. From germline, CDR1 is SEHNR and CDR2 FQNEAQ (reference sequence). The CDR3 contains 12 residues. The CDR3 bases are TGTGCCAGCAGCTGGGACAGGGGTGAGCAGTTCTTC. It codes for CASSWDRGEQFF.

This clone has at least ten counts. The gene calls are TRBV19 and TRBJ1-1; possible D gene TRBD1, 6 bases. Germline-derived CDR1 and CDR2 are LNHDA and SQIVND (reference sequence). The CDR3 extends over 13 amino acids. Trimming took 5 bases from V and 5 from J, leaving 12 bases between them. CDR3: CASSPGDRTEAFF. In nucleotides, the CDR3 is TGTGCCAGTAGTCCAGGGGATCGGACTGAAGCTTTCTTT. The full variable domain, with the rest looked up from reference TRBV19 and TRBJ1-1, is DGGITQSPKYLFRKEGQNVTLSCEQNLNHDAMYWYRQDPGQGLRLIYYSQIVNDFQKGDIAEGYSVSREKKESFPLTVTSAQKNPTAFYLCASSPGDRTEAFFGQGTRLTVV.

The rearrangement uses TRBV10-1 and TRBJ2-7; TRBD1 agrees at 7 bases. There are 16 residues in the CDR3. Trimming took 1 base from V and 6 from J; bases not matched to a gene: 12. CDR1 and CDR2 from the germline V gene are WNHNN and SYGVQD (reference sequence). The CDR3 reads CASSEWRQGRRFEQYF. The CDR3 DNA sequence: TGCGCCAGCAGTGAGTGGCGACAGGGCCGCAGGTTCGAGCAGTACTTC.

A single count supports this clone. V gene TRBV11-2 combines with J gene TRBJ2-7; TRBD1 agrees at 9 bases. With 5 bases clipped from V and 6 bases from J, the junction kept 5 bases outside the gene matches. CDR1 and CDR2 (germline): SGHAT, FQNNGV. The CDR3 runs to 13 residues. The CDR3 coding sequence is TGTGCCAGCAGCACCGGGACAGGGTTCGAGCAGTACTTC. Translated: CASSTGTGFEQYF.

The chain carries TRBV5-1 and TRBJ2-2; maybe TRBD1 (7 bases). V lost 6 bases, J lost 3 bases, and 12 bases lay in between. Germline V gene data show CDR1 as SGHRS and CDR2 as YFSETQ. The CDR3 extends over 14 amino acids. As DNA, the CDR3 is TGCGCCAGCACTGGAGGGGGCTACACCGGGGAGCTGTTTTTT. Translation: CASTGGGYTGELFF. Complete variable domain (other parts from reference TRBV5-1 and TRBJ2-2): KAGVTQTPRYLIKTRGQQVTLSCSPISGHRSVSWYQQTPGQGLQFLFEYFSETQRNKGNFPGRFSGRQFSNSRSEMNVSTLELGDSALYLCASTGGGYTGELFFGEGSRLTVL.

This sequence joins TRBV4-3 and TRBJ2-7; 12 bases align to TRBD2. V lost 0 bases to trimming and J lost 5 bases; unmatched junction nucleotides: 5. Per germline, CDR1 LGHNA and CDR2 YSLEER. The CDR3 is 16 residues long. The CDR3 sequence: CASSQDRLAGENEQYF. In DNA form, the CDR3 reads TGCGCCAGCAGCCAAGATCGACTAGCGGGAGAGAACGAGCAGTACTTC.

This clone was counted once. V gene TRBV7-9 combines with J gene TRBJ2-3; D is unresolved. The germline gives CDR1 SEHNR, CDR2 FQNEAQ (reference sequence). Trimming stripped 1 base from V and 5 bases from J, with 13 bases between. There are 15 residues in the CDR3. In DNA, the CDR3 is TGTGCCAGCAGCTTAGGGGTTTCGGCGGTAGATACGCAGTATTTT. Amino acid sequence: CASSLGVSAVDTQYF.

Worth noting for this clone: One end of the junction varies from germline; a read error may be responsible. The J gene is TRBJ2-3, the V gene TRBV7-9; the D gene is possibly TRBD2 (5 bases). Germline CDR1 is SEHNR and CDR2 is FQNEAQ (reference sequence). This CDR3 comprises 13 residues. Here the CDR3 DNA reads TGTGCCCGCAGCTTAGTTCAGGCCCCGGGACAGTATTTT. It codes for CARSLVQAPGQYF. The full variable domain, rest sourced from reference TRBV7-9 and TRBJ2-3, is DTGVSQNPRHKITKRGQNVTFRCDPISEHNRLYWYRQTLGQGPEFLTYFQNEAQLEKSRLLSDRFSAERPKGSFSTLEIQRTEQGDSAMYLCARSLVQAPGQYFGPGTRLTVL.

This sequence joins TRBV10-2 and TRBJ2-7; D ambiguous. The CDR3 loop spans 11 amino acids. Germline V CDR1 and CDR2: WSHSY, SAAADI. V lost 5 bases and J 7 bases, leaving 9 bases between the germline ends. The CDR3 DNA follows: TGCGCCAGCAGTTCATTCGGGGAGCAGTACTTC. Amino acids: CASSSFGEQYF.

The V gene is TRBV14, the J gene TRBJ2-7; 9 positions match TRBD2. This CDR3 comprises 15 residues. Germline assignment: CDR1 SGHDN and CDR2 FVKESK. J gave up 4 bases and V 1 base, and 5 bases lay outside the gene matches. CDR3 amino acids: CASSQGGAGGYEQYF. The CDR3 nucleotides read TGTGCCAGCAGCCAAGGCGGGGCGGGAGGGTACGAGCAGTACTTC.

V usage is TRBV2 and J usage is TRBJ1-5; D is uncertain. The V end was cut by 4 bases, the J end by 2 bases, with 12 bases between. CDR3 length: 15 residues. Germline V CDR1 and CDR2: SNHLY, FYNNEI. CDR3 sequence reads: CASSGASGRNQPQHF. CDR3 sequence (DNA): TGTGCCAGCAGTGGGGCATCTGGGCGCAATCAGCCCCAGCATTTT. The whole variable domain, filled in from reference TRBV2 and TRBJ1-5, reads EPEVTQTPSHQVTQMGQEVILRCVPISNHLYFYWYRQILGQKVEFLVSFYNNEISEKSEIFDDQFSVERPDGSNFTLKIRSTKLEDSAMYFCASSGASGRNQPQHFGDGTRLSIL.

This CDR3 is CASSLDPGEQFF. CDR3 sequence (DNA): TGTGCCAGCAGCCTGGACCCGGGTGAGCAGTTCTTC. This sequence joins TRBV5-6 and TRBJ2-1; D uncertain. V dropped 4 bases and J dropped 9 bases, with 11 bases sitting between them. Germline V lookup: CDR1 SGHDT, CDR2 YYEEEE. This CDR3 is built from 12 residues.

V gene TRBV2 combines with J gene TRBJ2-1, with D hard to call. The V gene's germline CDR1 is SNHLY and CDR2 FYNNEI. Between the trimmed V and J ends, which lost 6 bases and 0 bases, there was a span of 6 bases. The length of the CDR3 is 13 residues. The CDR3 here is CASRLVSYNEQFF. The CDR3 nucleotides are TGTGCCAGCAGGCTAGTCTCCTACAATGAGCAGTTCTTC.

The chain has TRBV30 and TRBJ2-7; possibly TRBD2 for D (5 bases). The CDR3 length is 9 residues. V was cut by 8 bases and J by 7 bases, with 9 bases left in between. The germline V gene encodes CDR1 GTSNPN and CDR2 SVGIG (reference sequence). Written as DNA, the CDR3 is TGTGCCGTTGGAGGAGAGCAGTACTTC. It translates to CAVGGEQYF.

The V gene is TRBV9, the J gene TRBJ2-7; D possibly corresponds to TRBD2 (6 bases). Trimming took off 3 bases at V and 11 bases at J, with 27 bases between the two ends. This CDR3 comprises 16 residues. CDR1 is SGDLS, CDR2 YYNGEE, per germline. The CDR3 DNA is TGTGCCAGCAGCGAGAGGGCCGGGACTTTAATACACGGGAAGTACTTC. Translated, it gives CASSERAGTLIHGKYF.